This TCR beta chain came from a study of T cells in Graves' hyperthyroidism and ophthalmopathy (dated by TCRdb to between 2018 and 2020). Background for the entire study: Peripheral blood samples were taken at initial diagnosis, before any treatment was given. To identify TCR V-J signatures that set the groups apart, the researchers used a discovery cohort of approximately 98 patients, made up of some 41 with Graves' ophthalmopathy and 57 with stable Graves' hyperthyroidism. An independent validation cohort of about 20 hyperthyroidism patients and approximately 16 patients who later progressed to ophthalmopathy tested prospective prediction of ophthalmopathy. For training and testing, the 100 or so patients in the discovery cohort were randomly divided in a 7:3 ratio. In six Graves' hyperthyroidism patients, the study also compared T-cell repertoires from thyroid tissue with T-cell repertoires from blood. Once sampling was done, hyperthyroidism patients were given methimazole at a starting dose of 30 mg daily, whereas ophthalmopathy patients were given high-dose intravenous methylprednisolone. The paper describes TCR Vbeta CDR3 sequencing of 135 peripheral blood samples, made up of around 41 ophthalmopathy patients, some 76 hyperthyroidism patients and about 17 progressor patients. What the authors observed across the whole study: Most expanded thyroid clonotypes (frequency above 0.001) were also detected in blood, a finding suggesting that blood repertoires may reflect thyroid immune responses. In validation, the model predicted progression to ophthalmopathy a median of roughly 6.5 months before onset, with over 55% sensitivity and more than 72% specificity. In cross-validation, a model built on a 13 V-J signature told ophthalmopathy apart from stable hyperthyroidism with over 85% sensitivity and roughly 83% specificity, and in testing the same model reached 80%/75%. Sample size was not statistically predetermined, and investigators were not blinded to group allocation.

A patient counted as having stable Graves' hyperthyroidism if no progression to ophthalmopathy occurred over 18 months of follow-up. The hyperthyroidism patients were between 18 and 65 years old and newly diagnosed, with a disease duration of less than 2 months. Any patient with an uncontrolled infection, another autoimmune disease, pregnancy or lactation was excluded. Diagnoses were established on the basis of clinical symptoms, serum thyroxine and TRAb, thyroid ultrasound, and orbital computed tomography. Ficoll-Paque density gradient centrifugation was used to isolate PBMCs from 10 ml of fresh peripheral blood. Total RNA was extracted with Trizol reagent, and quality was checked on an Agilent 2100 Bioanalyzer. CDR1 and CDR2, per the germline V gene (reference sequence), are DFQATT and SNEGSKA. CDR3 length: 13 amino acids, cysteine to phenylalanine. The read is trimmed to its CDR3 DNA, 39 bases read in frame from base 1. V gives up 1 base and J gives up 8 bases, and the segment between their germline ends measures 11 bases.

Notes on this clonotype: No cognate antigen has been identified for it. No quality values exist for individual bases; no much larger clone is one base distant.

TCR beta CDR3 regions were amplified from RNA transcripts. The TCR CDR3 was subjected to a first round of RT-PCR using the HTBI primer set and the Qiagen OneStep RT-PCR kit. A second multiplex PCR round built the libraries, followed by size selection and purification. The libraries were sequenced on an Illumina HiSeq2000 using paired-end 100 bp reads. In the original analysis: SOAPnuke was used to process the raw data, throwing out any read that contained adapters or uncalled bases, had a mean Phred below 15, or lacked an exact constant-primer or identifier match. COPE v1.2.5 was used to merge high-quality paired reads, and clonotypes were defined as unique nucleotide sequences. Clonotypes were aligned to IMGT TRBV, TRBD and TRBJ reference segments using MiTCR v1.1. The analysis was restricted to V-J combinations with a frequency above 0.0001, which together covered over 99% of the repertoires. The TCS score was defined as F50 (clonal expansion) divided by E x V (chaos), with BLOSUM62-based TCRdist calculated between CDR3 peptides within each V-J. Welch's t-statistics and random forest reduced around 510 V-J features to 13, which were used in a naive Bayes classifier (R e1071). The similarity between thyroid and blood repertoires was quantified using the Morisita-Horn index. Clones were called with MiXCR by TCRdb after fastp trimmed the public reads at Q25, and only in-frame beta chains were retained. Here each entry gathers all rows of one CDR3 protein and keeps the most common genes and DNA. The V and J calls and clone size come from TCRdb's table, not from the authors' own analysis. The sample data list more than 95,000 distinct CDR3 sequences, and less than 55% of these were observed just once. The top ten hold roughly 24% of the sample.

The material sequenced was blood. The receptor's source is a man aged 40-49 years with Graves' hyperthyroidism. The rearranged chain carries TRBV20-1 and TRBJ2-2, with a weak D call of TRBD1 (5 bases match). The nucleotide sequence reads TGCAGTGCTAGAGTAGGGGCGTCTGGGGAGCTGTTTTTT. This gives the protein CSARVGASGELFF.